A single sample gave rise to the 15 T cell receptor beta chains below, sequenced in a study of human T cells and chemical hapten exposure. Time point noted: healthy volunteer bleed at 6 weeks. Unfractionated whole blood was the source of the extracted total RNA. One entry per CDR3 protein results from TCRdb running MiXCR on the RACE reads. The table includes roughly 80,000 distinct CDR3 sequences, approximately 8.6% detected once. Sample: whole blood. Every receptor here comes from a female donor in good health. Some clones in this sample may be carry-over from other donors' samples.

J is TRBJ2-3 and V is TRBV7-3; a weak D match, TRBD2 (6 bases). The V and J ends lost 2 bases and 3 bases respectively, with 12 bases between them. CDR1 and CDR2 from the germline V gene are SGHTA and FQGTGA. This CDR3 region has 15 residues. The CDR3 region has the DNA TGTGCCAGCAGCTTACGACTAGGAGTTACAGATACGCAGTATTTT. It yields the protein CASSLRLGVTDTQYF.

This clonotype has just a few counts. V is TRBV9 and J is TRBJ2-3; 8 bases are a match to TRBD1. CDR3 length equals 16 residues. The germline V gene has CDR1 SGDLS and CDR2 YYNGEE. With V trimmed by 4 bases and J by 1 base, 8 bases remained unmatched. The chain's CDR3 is CASSKGAGQGTDTQYF. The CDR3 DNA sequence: TGTGCCAGCAGCAAAGGCGCGGGACAGGGCACAGATACGCAGTATTTT.

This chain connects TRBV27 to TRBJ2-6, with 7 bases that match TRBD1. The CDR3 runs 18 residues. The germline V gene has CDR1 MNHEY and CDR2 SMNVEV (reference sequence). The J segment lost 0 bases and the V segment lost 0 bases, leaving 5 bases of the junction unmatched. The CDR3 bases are TGTGCCAGCAGTTTATCATGGACAGGTCACTCTGGGGCCAACGTCCTGACTTTC. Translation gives CASSLSWTGHSGANVLTF.

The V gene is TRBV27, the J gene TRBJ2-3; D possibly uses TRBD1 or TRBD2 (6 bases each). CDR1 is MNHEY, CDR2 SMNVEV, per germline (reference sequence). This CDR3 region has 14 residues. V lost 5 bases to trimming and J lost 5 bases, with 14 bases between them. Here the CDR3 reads CASSEGGIGDTQYF. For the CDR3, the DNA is TGTGCCAGCAGTGAGGGGGGAATCGGAGATACGCAGTATTTT.

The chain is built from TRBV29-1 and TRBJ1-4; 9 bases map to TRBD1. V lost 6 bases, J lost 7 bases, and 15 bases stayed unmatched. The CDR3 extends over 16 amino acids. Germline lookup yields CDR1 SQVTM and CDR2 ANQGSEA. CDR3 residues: CSVLDRGGAHPEKLFF. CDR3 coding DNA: TGCAGCGTCTTGGACAGGGGAGGGGCACACCCTGAAAAACTGTTTTTT.

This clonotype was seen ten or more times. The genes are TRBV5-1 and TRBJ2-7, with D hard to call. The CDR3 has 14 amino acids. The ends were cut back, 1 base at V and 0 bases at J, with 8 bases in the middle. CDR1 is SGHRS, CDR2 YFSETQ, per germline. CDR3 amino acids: CASSLITDSYEQYF. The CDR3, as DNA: TGCGCCAGCAGCTTGATTACTGACTCCTACGAGCAGTACTTC.

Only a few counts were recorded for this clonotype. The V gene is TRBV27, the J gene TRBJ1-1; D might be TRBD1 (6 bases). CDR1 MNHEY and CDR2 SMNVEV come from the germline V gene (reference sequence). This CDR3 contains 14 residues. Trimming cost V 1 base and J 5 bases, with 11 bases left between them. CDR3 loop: CASSLLGGATEAFF. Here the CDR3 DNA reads TGTGCCAGCAGTTTATTGGGGGGGGCTACTGAAGCTTTCTTT.

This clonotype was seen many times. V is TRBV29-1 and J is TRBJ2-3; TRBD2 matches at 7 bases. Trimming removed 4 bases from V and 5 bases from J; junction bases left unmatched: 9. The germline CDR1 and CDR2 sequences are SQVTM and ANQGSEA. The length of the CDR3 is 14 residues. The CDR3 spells CSVGSGEVVDTQYF. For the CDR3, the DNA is TGCAGCGTTGGAAGCGGGGAAGTGGTAGATACGCAGTATTTT.

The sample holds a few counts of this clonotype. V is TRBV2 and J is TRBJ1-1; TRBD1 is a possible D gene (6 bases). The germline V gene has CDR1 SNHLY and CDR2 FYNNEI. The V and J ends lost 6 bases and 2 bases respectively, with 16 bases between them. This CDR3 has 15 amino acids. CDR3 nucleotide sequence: TGTGCCAGCAGGAGGACAGAGCTTGCCAACACTGAAGCTTTCTTT. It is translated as CASRRTELANTEAFF.

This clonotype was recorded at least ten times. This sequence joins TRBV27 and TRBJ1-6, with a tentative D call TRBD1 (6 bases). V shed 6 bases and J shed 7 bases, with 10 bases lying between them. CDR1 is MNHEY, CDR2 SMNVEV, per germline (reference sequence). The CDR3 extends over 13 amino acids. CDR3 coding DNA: TGTGCCAGCAGAGGGACAACAAATTCACCCCTCCACTTT. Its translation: CASRGTTNSPLHF.

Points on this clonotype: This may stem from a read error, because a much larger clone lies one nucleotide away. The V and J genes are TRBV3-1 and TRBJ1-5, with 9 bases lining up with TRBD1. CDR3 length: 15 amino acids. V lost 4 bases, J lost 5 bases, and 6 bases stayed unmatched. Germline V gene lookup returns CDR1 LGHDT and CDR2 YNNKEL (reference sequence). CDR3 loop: CASSRIQGADQPQHF. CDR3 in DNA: TGTGCCAGCAGCCGGATACAGGGGGCCGATCAGCCCCAGCATTTT.

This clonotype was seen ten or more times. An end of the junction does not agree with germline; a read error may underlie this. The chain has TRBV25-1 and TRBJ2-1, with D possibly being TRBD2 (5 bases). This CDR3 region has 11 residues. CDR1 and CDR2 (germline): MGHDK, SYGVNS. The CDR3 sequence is CASSEPGELFF. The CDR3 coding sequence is TGTGCCAGCAGTGAACCTGGGGAGCTGTTCTTC.

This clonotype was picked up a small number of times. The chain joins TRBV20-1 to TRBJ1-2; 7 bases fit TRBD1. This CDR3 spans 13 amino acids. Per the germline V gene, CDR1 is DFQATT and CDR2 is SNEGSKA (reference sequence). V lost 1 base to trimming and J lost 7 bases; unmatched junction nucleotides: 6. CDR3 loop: CSARVGGKGGYTF. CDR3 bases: TGCAGTGCTAGAGTAGGGGGCAAGGGTGGCTACACCTTC.

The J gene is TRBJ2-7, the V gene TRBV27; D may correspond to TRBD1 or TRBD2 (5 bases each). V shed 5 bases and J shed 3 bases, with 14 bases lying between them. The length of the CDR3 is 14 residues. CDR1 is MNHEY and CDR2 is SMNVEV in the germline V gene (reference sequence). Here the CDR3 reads CASSHRRDDYEQYF. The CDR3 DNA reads TGTGCCAGCAGTCATCGCCGGGACGACTACGAGCAGTACTTC.

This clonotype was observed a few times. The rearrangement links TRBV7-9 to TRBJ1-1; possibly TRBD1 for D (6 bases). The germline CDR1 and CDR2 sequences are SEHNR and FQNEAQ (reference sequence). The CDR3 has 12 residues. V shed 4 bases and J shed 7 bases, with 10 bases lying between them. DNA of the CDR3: TGTGCCAGCAGCTACGGACAGATTGAAGCTTTCTTT. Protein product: CASSYGQIEAFF.